This entry lists 6 T cell receptor beta chains sequenced from one sample in a study of identical twins. TCRdb redid the calling of the 5' RACE reads with MiXCR, one entry per CDR3 protein. The sample records 400,000 to 600,000 distinct CDR3 sequences, about a fifth being singletons. The sample also formed part of further work on yellow fever vaccine responses in identical twins.

The specimen sequenced was CD4+ T cells sorted from blood. The source is a woman younger than 35 in good health.

The chain uses TRBV29-1 and TRBJ2-5; D is unclear. V lost 3 bases and J 2 bases, leaving 10 bases between the germline ends. The CDR3 runs 13 residues. The germline CDR1 and CDR2 sequences are SQVTM and ANQGSEA. CDR3 sequence reads: CSVDRAVQETQYF. The CDR3 DNA is TGCAGCGTTGATCGGGCGGTACAAGAGACCCAGTACTTC.

This clonotype was found a few times. The gene calls are TRBV18 and TRBJ2-4; 8 nucleotides line up with TRBD2. Per germline, CDR1 KGHSH and CDR2 LQKENI. The V segment lost 4 bases and the J segment 3 bases; nucleotides outside the gene matches: 5. The CDR3 runs 15 residues. The CDR3 sequence: CASSLGGANKNIQYF. The CDR3 DNA is TGTGCCAGCTCACTCGGGGGGGCCAACAAAAACATTCAGTACTTC.

This chain connects TRBV5-1 to TRBJ1-5; TRBD1 aligns across 11 bases. Trimming at V came to 4 bases and at J to 0 bases, leaving 9 bases not matched to a gene. Germline V gene data show CDR1 as SGHRS and CDR2 as YFSETQ. The CDR3 spans 18 residues. In DNA, the CDR3 is TGCGCCAGCAGCCCCGGGACAGGGGGGGTCAGTAGCAATCAGCCCCAGCATTTT. Its translation: CASSPGTGGVSSNQPQHF. The full variable domain, rest sourced from reference TRBV5-1 and TRBJ1-5, is KAGVTQTPRYLIKTRGQQVTLSCSPISGHRSVSWYQQTPGQGLQFLFEYFSETQRNKGNFPGRFSGRQFSNSRSEMNVSTLELGDSALYLCASSPGTGGVSSNQPQHFGDGTRLSIL.

This clonotype has only a few counts. The rearrangement links TRBV20-1 to TRBJ2-5; the D call may be TRBD1 or TRBD2 (5 bases each). Germline loops: CDR1 DFQATT, CDR2 SNEGSKA (reference sequence). Trimming removed 4 bases at V and 5 bases at J, with 17 bases between. The CDR3 has 14 residues. CDR3 sequence (DNA): TGCAGTGCTAACCCAGGGACGGGTGGGGAGACCCAGTACTTC. The encoded protein is CSANPGTGGETQYF.

This clonotype turned up a few times. This chain links TRBV5-1 with TRBJ2-1; 12 bases are a match to TRBD2. The CDR3 has 17 amino acids. Looked up from germline, CDR1 is SGHRS and CDR2 is YFSETQ. V dropped 3 bases and J dropped 9; count of bases not matched to a gene: 13. In DNA, the CDR3 is TGCGCCAGCAGCTCCTCCCGACTAGCGGGAGCTCTAGGTGAGCAGTTCTTC. Translating it yields CASSSSRLAGALGEQFF.

CDR3 sequence reads: CASSGTGKENIQYF. In nucleotides, the CDR3 is TGCGCCAGCTCCGGGACAGGAAAGGAAAACATTCAGTACTTC. This chain connects TRBV10-2 to TRBJ2-4; 8 bases agree with TRBD1. J was trimmed by 5 bases and V by 8 bases; bases with no gene match: 8. The CDR3 extends over 14 amino acids. In germline, CDR1 is WSHSY, CDR2 SAAADI.